The entry that follows covers one T cell receptor (beta chain) sequence. TCRdb's table, derived via immunoSEQ multiplex PCR, lists solely in-frame clones and lacks some. The sample has about 200,000 clones, about 90% seen once. The CDR3 covers 15 residues. The V gene end was trimmed by 4 bases and the J gene end by 4 bases; junction bases not matched to a gene: 4. Germline-derived CDR1 and CDR2 are LNHDA and SQIVND (reference sequence). The data stem from a study of blood T cell repertoires in COVID-19. The chain recombines TRBV19 with TRBJ1-4; 9 bases map to TRBD1. The origin of this receptor is a man aged 25 to 40 who had recovered from COVID-19. Sequencing was done on a sample of PBMCs or T cells enriched from blood (not recorded which). This chain's CDR3 is CASSTGQGINEKLFF. CDR3 bases: TGTGCCAGTAGTACCGGACAGGGGATTAATGAAAAACTGTTTTTT. Filled out from reference TRBV19 and TRBJ1-4, the complete variable domain reads DGGITQSPKYLFRKEGQNVTLSCEQNLNHDAMYWYRQDPGQGLRLIYYSQIVNDFQKGDIAEGYSVSREKKESFPLTVTSAQKNPTAFYLCASSTGQGINEKLFFGSGTQLSVL.